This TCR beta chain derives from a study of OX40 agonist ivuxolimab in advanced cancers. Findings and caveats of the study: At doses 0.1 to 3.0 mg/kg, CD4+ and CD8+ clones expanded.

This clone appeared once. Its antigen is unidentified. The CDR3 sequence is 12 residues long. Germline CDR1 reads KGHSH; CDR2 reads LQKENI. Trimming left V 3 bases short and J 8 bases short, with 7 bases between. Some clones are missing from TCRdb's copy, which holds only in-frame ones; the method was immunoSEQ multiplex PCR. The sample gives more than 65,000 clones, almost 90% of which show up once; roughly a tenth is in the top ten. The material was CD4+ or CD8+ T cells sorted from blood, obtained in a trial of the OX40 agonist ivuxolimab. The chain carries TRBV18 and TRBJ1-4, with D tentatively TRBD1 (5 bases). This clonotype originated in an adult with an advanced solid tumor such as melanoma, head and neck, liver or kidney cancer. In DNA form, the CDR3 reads TGTGCCAGCTCACCGGGGGGAGAAAAACTGTTTTTT. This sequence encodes CASSPGGEKLFF.